One T cell receptor (beta chain) is described in this entry. The record originates from a study of T cells after yellow fever vaccination. With 6 bases clipped from V and 7 bases from J, the junction kept 9 bases outside the gene matches. This CDR3 is built from 12 residues. Germline V gene lookup returns CDR1 DFQATT and CDR2 SNEGSKA (reference sequence). Synthesis of TCR cDNA relied on 5'RACE template switching, which attached a universal primer site and UMIs. TCRdb processed the 5' RACE reads anew with MiXCR; each CDR3 protein has one entry. The sample includes around 550,000 distinct CDR3 sequences, 19% seen only once; the top ten take about 13%.

The receptor was isolated from a man aged 25 to 40 who received the YFV17D yellow fever vaccine. This specimen was PBMCs, taken 15 days after the yellow fever booster vaccination. The V call is TRBV20-1, the J call TRBJ2-7; TRBD1 matches 7 bases. DNA of the CDR3: TGCAGTGCCGGGACAGCAGACTCAGAGCAGTACTTC. Translation: CSAGTADSEQYF.